This T cell receptor beta chain was retrieved from a study of identical twins. A few counts support this clonotype. Its specificity is unknown. Whole-study findings and limits: The more abundant beta clonotypes in cord blood had fewer insertions, and memory repertoires did not show this. Beta out-of-frame sequences showed weaker excess sharing between twins.

TCRdb reanalysed the 5' RACE reads using MiXCR and keeps one entry per CDR3 protein. The sample includes 400,000 or so distinct CDR3 sequences, approximately 8.8% of them seen just once. Germline CDR1 and CDR2: MNHEY and SVGAGI. The V end was cut by 7 bases, the J end by 8 bases, with 11 bases between. The CDR3 spans 12 residues. The sequenced sample was naive T cells sorted from blood. J is TRBJ2-2 and V is TRBV6-5; D gene unclear. The receptor's source is a woman in her fifties or sixties in good health. The CDR3 coding sequence is TGTGCCAGCACGCTGGGGTGGGGGGAGCTGTTTTTT. This codes for CASTLGWGELFF.